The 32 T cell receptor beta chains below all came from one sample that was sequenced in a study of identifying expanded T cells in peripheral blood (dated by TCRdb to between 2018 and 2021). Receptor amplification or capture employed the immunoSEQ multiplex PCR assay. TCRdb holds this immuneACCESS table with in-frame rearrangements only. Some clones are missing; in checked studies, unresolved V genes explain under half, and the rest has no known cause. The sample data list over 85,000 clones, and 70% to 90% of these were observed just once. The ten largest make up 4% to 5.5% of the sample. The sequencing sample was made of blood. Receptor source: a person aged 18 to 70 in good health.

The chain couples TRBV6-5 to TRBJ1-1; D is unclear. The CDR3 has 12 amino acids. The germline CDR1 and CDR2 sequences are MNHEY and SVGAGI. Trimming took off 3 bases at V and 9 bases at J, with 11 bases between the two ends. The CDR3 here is CASSYPVAKAFF. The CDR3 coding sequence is TGTGCCAGCAGTTATCCCGTTGCGAAAGCTTTCTTT.

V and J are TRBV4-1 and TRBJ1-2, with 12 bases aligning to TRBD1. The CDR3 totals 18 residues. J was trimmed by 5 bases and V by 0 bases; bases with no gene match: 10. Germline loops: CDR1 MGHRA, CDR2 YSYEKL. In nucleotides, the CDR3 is TGCGCCAGCAGCCAAGAGAAGGGAGCGGGACAGGGGGCTTATGGCTACACCTTC. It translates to CASSQEKGAGQGAYGYTF.

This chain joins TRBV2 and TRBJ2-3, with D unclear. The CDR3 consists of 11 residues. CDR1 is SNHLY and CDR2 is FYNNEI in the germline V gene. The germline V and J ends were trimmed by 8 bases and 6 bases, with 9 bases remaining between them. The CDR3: CASRRRDTQYF. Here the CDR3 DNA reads TGTGCCAGCCGACGCAGGGATACGCAGTATTTT.

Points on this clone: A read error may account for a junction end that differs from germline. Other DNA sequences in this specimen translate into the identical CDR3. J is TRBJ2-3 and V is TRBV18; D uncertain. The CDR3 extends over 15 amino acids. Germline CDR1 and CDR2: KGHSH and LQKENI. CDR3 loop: CASSPLTGGTDTQYF. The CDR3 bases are TGCGCCAGCTCACCACTGACTGGGGGCACAGATACGCAGTATTTT.

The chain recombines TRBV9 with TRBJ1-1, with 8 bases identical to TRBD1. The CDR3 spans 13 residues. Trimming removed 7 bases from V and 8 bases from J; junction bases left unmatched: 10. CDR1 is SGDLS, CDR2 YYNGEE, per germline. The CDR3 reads CASQRGQGSEAFF. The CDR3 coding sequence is TGTGCCAGCCAAAGAGGACAGGGCTCCGAAGCTTTCTTT.

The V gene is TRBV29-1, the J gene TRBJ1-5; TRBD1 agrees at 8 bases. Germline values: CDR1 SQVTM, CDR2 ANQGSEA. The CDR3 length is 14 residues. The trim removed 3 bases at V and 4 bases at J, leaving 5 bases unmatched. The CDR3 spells CSVDGTGPNQPQHF. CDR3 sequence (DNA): TGCAGCGTTGATGGGACAGGTCCTAATCAGCCCCAGCATTTT.

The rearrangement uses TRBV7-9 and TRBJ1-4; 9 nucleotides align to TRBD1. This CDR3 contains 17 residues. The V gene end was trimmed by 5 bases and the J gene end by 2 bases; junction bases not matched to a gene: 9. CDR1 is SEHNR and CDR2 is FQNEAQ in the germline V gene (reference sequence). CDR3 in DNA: TGTGCCAGCAGCCCCGCGGACAGGGGAGACACTAATGAAAAACTGTTTTTT. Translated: CASSPADRGDTNEKLFF.

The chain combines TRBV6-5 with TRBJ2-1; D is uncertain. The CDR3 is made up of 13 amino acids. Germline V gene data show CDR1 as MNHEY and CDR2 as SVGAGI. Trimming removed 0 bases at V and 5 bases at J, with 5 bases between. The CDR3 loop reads CASSYSRDNEQFF. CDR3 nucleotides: TGTGCCAGCAGTTACTCCCGAGACAATGAGCAGTTCTTC.

The CDR3 sequence is CASSETPGRLNTEAFF. For the CDR3, the DNA is TGCGCCAGCAGTGAGACCCCGGGTAGGTTGAACACTGAAGCTTTCTTT. The V gene is TRBV10-1, the J gene TRBJ1-1; D uncertain. The germline gives CDR1 WNHNN, CDR2 SYGVQD (reference sequence). The CDR3 runs 16 residues. Between the trimmed V and J ends, which lost 2 bases and 0 bases, there was a span of 13 bases.

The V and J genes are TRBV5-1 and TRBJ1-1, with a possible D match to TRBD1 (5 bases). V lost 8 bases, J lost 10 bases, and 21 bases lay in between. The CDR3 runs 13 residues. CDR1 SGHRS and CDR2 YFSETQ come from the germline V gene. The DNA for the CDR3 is TGCGCCAGTCAATTTGGAGGGGCGCGACGAGCTTTCTTT. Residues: CASQFGGARRAFF.

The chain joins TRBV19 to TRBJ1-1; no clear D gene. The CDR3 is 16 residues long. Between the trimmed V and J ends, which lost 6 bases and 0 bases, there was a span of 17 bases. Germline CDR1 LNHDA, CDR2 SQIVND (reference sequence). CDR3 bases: TGTGCCAGTAGCACGTGGGCGAAAGGCATGAACACTGAAGCTTTCTTT. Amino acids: CASSTWAKGMNTEAFF.

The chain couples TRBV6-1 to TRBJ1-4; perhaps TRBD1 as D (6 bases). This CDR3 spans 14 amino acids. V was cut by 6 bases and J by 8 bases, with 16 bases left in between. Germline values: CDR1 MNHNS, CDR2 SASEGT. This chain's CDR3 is CASRGGHRAEKLFF. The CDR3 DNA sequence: TGTGCCAGCAGGGGGGGCCACAGGGCGGAAAAACTGTTTTTT.

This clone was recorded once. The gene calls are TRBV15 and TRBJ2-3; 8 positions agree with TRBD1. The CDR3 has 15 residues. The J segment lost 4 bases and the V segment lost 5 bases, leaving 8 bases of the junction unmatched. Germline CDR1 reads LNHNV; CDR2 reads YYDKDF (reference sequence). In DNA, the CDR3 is TGTGCCACCAGCGGCGGACAGGGCGAGGCAGATACGCAGTATTTT. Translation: CATSGGQGEADTQYF.

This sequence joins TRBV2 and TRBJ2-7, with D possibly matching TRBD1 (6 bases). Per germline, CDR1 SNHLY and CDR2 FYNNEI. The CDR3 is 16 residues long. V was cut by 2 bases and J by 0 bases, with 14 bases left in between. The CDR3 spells CASSEPGAMSSYEQYF. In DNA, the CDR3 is TGTGCCAGCAGTGAACCAGGGGCGATGAGCTCCTACGAGCAGTACTTC.

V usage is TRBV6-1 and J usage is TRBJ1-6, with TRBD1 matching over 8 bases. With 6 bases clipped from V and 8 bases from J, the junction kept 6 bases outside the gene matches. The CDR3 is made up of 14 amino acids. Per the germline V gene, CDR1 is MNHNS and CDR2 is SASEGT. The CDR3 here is CASRQGARDSPLHF. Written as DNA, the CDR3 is TGTGCCAGCAGGCAGGGGGCTCGAGATTCACCCCTCCACTTT.

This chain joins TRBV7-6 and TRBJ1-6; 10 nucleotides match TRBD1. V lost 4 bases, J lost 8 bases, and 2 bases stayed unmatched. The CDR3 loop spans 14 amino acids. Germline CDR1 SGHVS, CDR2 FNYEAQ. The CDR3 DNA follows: TGTGCCAGCAGCTCGGGACAGGGGTATTCACCCCTCCACTTT. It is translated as CASSSGQGYSPLHF. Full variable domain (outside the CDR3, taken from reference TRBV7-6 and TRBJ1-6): GAGVSQSPRYKVTKRGQDVALRCDPISGHVSLYWYRQALGQGPEFLTYFNYEAQQDKSGLPNDRFSAERPEGSISTLTIQRTEQRDSAMYRCASSSGQGYSPLHFGNGTRLTVT.

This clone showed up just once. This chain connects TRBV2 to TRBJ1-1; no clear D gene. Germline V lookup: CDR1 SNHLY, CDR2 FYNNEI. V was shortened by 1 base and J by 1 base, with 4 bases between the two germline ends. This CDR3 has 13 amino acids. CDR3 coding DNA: TGTGCCAGCAGTGAAGGGTGGAACACTGAAGCTTTCTTT. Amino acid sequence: CASSEGWNTEAFF.

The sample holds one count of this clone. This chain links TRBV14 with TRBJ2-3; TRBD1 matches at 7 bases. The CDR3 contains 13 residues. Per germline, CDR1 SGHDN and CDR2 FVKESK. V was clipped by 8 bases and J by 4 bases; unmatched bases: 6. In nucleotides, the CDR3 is TGTGCCAGCTCGCGCACAGGGGCAGATACGCAGTATTTT. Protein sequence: CASSRTGADTQYF.

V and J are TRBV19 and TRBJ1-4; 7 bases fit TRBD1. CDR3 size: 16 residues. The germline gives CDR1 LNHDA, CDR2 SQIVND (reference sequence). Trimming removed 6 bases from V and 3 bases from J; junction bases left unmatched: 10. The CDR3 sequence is CASRNRGGSANEKLFF. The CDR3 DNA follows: TGTGCCAGTAGGAACAGGGGAGGTTCGGCTAATGAAAAACTGTTTTTT. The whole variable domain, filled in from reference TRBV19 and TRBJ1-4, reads DGGITQSPKYLFRKEGQNVTLSCEQNLNHDAMYWYRQDPGQGLRLIYYSQIVNDFQKGDIAEGYSVSREKKESFPLTVTSAQKNPTAFYLCASRNRGGSANEKLFFGSGTQLSVL.

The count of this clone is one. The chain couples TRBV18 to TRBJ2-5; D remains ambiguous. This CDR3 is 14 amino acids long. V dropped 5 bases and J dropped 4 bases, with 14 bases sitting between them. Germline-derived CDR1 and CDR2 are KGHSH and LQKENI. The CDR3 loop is CASSLENRRETQYF. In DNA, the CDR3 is TGTGCCAGCTCATTAGAGAACCGCCGAGAGACCCAGTACTTC.

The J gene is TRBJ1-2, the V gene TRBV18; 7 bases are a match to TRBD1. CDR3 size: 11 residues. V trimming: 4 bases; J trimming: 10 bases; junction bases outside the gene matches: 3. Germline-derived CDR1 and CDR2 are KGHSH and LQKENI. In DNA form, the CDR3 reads TGTGCCAGCTCACTTGGACAGGCCTACACCTTC. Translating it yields CASSLGQAYTF.

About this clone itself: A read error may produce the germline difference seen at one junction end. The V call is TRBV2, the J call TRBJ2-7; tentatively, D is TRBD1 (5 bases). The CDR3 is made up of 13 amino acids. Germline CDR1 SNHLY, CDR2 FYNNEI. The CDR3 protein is CANSEQGAYEQYF. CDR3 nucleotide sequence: TGTGCCAACAGTGAGCAGGGCGCCTACGAGCAGTACTTC.

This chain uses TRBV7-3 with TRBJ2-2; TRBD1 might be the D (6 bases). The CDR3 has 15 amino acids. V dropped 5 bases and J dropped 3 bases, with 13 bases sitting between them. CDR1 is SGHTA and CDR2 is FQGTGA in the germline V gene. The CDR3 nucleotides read TGTGCCAGCAGCCTACAAACAGGGTACACCGGGGAGCTGTTTTTT. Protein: CASSLQTGYTGELFF.

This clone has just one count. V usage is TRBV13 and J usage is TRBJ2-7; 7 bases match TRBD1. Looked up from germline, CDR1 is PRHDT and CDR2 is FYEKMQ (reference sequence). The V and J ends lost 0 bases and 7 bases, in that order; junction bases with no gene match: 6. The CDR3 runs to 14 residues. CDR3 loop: CASSLGTGLGEQYF. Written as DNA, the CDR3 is TGTGCCAGCAGCTTAGGGACAGGGCTGGGGGAGCAGTACTTC. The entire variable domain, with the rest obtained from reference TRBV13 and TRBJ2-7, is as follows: AAGVIQSPRHLIKEKRETATLKCYPIPRHDTVYWYQQGPGQDPQFLISFYEKMQSDKGSIPDRFSAQQFSDYHSELNMSSLELGDSALYFCASSLGTGLGEQYFGPGTRLTVT.

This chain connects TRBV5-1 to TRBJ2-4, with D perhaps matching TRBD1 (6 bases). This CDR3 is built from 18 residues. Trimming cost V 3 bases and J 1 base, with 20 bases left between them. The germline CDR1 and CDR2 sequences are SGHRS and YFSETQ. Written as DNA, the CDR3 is TGCGCCAGCAGCTCAATTACAGGGAACAATCCGGCCAAAAACATTCAGTACTTC. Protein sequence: CASSSITGNNPAKNIQYF.

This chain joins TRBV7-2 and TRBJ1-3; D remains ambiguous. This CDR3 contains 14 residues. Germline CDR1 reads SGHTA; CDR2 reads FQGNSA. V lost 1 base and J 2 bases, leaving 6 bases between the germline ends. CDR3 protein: CASSLDSPGNTIYF. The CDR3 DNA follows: TGTGCCAGCAGCTTAGATTCCCCTGGAAACACCATATATTTT.

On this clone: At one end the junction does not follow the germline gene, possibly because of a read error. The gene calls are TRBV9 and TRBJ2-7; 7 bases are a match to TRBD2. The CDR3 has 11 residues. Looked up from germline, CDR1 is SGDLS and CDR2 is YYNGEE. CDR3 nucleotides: TGTGCCAGCAGCAACGGACTAGAAGTCGACTTC. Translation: CASSNGLEVDF.

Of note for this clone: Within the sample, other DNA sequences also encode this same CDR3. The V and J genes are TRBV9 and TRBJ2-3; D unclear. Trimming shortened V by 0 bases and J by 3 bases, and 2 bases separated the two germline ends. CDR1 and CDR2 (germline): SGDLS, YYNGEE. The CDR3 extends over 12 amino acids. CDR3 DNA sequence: TGTGCCAGCAGCGTAGGTACAGATACGCAGTATTTT. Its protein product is CASSVGTDTQYF.

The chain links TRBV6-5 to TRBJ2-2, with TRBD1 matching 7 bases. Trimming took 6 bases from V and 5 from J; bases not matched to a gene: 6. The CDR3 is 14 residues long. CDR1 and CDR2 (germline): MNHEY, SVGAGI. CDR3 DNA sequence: TGTGCCAGCAGGTCCGGACAGGCAACCGGGGAGCTGTTTTTT. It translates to CASRSGQATGELFF.

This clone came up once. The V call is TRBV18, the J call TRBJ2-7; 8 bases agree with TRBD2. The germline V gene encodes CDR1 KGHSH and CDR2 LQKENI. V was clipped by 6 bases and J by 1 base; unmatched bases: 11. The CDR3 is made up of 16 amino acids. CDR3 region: CASSPFGSGESYEQYF. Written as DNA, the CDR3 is TGTGCCAGCTCCCCCTTCGGTAGCGGGGAGTCCTACGAGCAGTACTTC.

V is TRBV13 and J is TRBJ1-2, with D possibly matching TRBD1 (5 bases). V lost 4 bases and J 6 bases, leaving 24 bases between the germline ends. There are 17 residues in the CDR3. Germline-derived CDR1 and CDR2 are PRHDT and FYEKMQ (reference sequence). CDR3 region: CASSSRLAGPIRDGYTF. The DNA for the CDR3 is TGTGCCAGCAGCTCCCGCCTTGCGGGGCCAATTCGAGATGGCTACACCTTC.

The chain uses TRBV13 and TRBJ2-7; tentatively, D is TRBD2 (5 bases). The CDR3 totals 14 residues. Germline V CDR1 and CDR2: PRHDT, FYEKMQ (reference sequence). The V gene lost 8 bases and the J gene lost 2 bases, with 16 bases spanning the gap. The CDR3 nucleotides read TGTGCCAGCGGAAAGAGGGTAAACCCCTACGAGCAGTACTTC. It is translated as CASGKRVNPYEQYF.